This TCR beta chain originates from a study of T cells in Graves' hyperthyroidism and ophthalmopathy. Around 9.9 ml of fresh peripheral blood supplied the PBMCs. Findings and caveats of the study: Before onset, by a median of about six months, the model predicted ophthalmopathy. A model using 13 V-J features told ophthalmopathy apart from stable hyperthyroidism.

This clonotype was seen once. The antigen is unknown. Amplified TCR beta CDR3 regions derived from RNA transcripts. Carried out on the TCR CDR3, a first-round RT-PCR used the HTBI primer set. TCRdb called the multiplex PCR reads again in MiXCR, with one record for every CDR3 protein. The sample holds 450,000 to 550,000 distinct CDR3 sequences, approximately 24% seen once. The germline gives CDR1 SGHTA, CDR2 FQGNSA. The CDR3 is made up of 15 amino acids. J was trimmed by 4 bases and V by 5 bases; bases with no gene match: 6. This TCR came from a woman aged 25 to 39 with Graves' ophthalmopathy. The sequenced sample consisted of blood. V and J are TRBV7-2 and TRBJ1-5; 9 bases align to TRBD1. CDR3 region: CASSATGGWNQPQHF. The CDR3 nucleotides are TGTGCCAGCAGCGCCACAGGGGGCTGGAATCAGCCCCAGCATTTT. The full variable domain, in which reference TRBV7-2 and TRBJ1-5 provide the parts outside the CDR3, is GAGVSQSPSNKVTEKGKDVELRCDPISGHTALYWYRQSLGQGLEFLIYFQGNSAPDKSGLPSDRFSAERTGGSVSTLTIQRTQQEDSAVYLCASSATGGWNQPQHFGDGTRLSIL.